Given below is one TCR beta chain in context. The antigen remains unidentified. This sample is drawn from a study of shared clonotypes between healthy human individuals. The overall study: Serving as donors were a couple of women and a few men, whose ages spanned 18 to 49. Study-level findings and limits: Donor clonotype sharing was expected to depend on sequencing depth.

Naive CD8 cells, CD45RO-negative and positively selected for CCR7, excluded terminally differentiated effector memory CD45RA+ cells. Among the donors, all were Caucasian adults who lived in Nashville, Tennessee. V was pared by 5 bases and J by 5 bases, with 6 bases between. Germline V lookup: CDR1 MDHEN, CDR2 SYDVKM. This CDR3 contains 11 residues. Per the authors' pipeline: Filtering of immunoSEQ junctional sequences could not match full-length read filtering. Repertoires were generated with immunoSEQ multiplex PCR, while TCRdb's copy carries only in-frame clones and drops some. The DNA was the basis for D and trimming; V, J and clone size are from that table. The table records millions of clones, approximately 95% of them present only once.

The rearrangement uses TRBV28 and TRBJ2-5; D is ambiguous. Sequencing input: naive CD8+ T cells sorted from blood. This TCR was recovered from a man between 18 and 35 years old in good health. The CDR3 nucleotides read TGTGCCAGCAGTGATCGCGAGACCCAGTACTTC. Translating gives CASSDRETQYF.